This T cell receptor (beta chain) was observed in a study of OX40 agonist ivuxolimab in advanced cancers. Germline V gene lookup returns CDR1 SGHVS and CDR2 FNYEAQ. V was shortened by 1 base and J by 7 bases, with 11 bases between the two germline ends. The CDR3 runs 15 residues. The table came from immunoSEQ multiplex PCR; TCRdb's copy has only in-frame clones and leaves some out. Here the sample spans roughly 70,000 clones, roughly four fifths being singletons. The sample was CD4+ or CD8+ T cells sorted from blood, taken in a trial of the OX40 agonist ivuxolimab. V and J are TRBV7-6 and TRBJ1-6, with D unclear. The sequence derives from an adult with an advanced solid tumor such as melanoma, head and neck, liver or kidney cancer. CDR3 amino acids: CASSLGQALNSPLHF. The DNA of the CDR3 is TGTGCCAGCAGCTTAGGGCAGGCCCTAAATTCACCCCTCCACTTT. Filled out from reference TRBV7-6 and TRBJ1-6, the complete variable domain reads GAGVSQSPRYKVTKRGQDVALRCDPISGHVSLYWYRQALGQGPEFLTYFNYEAQQDKSGLPNDRFSAERPEGSISTLTIQRTEQRDSAMYRCASSLGQALNSPLHFGNGTRLTVT.